Below are 22 T cell receptor beta chains sequenced from a single sample in a study of T cell responses to AZD1222 COVID-19 vaccine. Libraries were prepared by immunoSEQ multiplex PCR; TCRdb keeps only in-frame clonotypes and omits some of them. The repertoire holds some 170,000 clones, about 92% seen once, with around 0.96% in the top ten. The material was peripheral blood, obtained on day 0 of AZD1222 vaccination. These receptors came from an adult in good health.

The chain recombines TRBV13 with TRBJ1-3; D is ambiguous. Germline CDR1 reads PRHDT; CDR2 reads FYEKMQ (reference sequence). The CDR3 loop spans 14 amino acids. Trimming left V 1 base short and J 1 base short, with 5 bases between. CDR3 protein: CASSLEGSGNTIYF. The CDR3 bases are TGTGCCAGCAGCTTAGAAGGATCTGGAAACACCATATATTTT.

The DNA for the CDR3 is TGCGCCAGCAGCTTGGGAAGCGGGGGGCCCTACGAGCAGTACTTC. Its translation: CASSLGSGGPYEQYF. The chain recombines TRBV5-1 with TRBJ2-7; 9 bases agree with TRBD2. The CDR3 runs to 15 residues. V was pared by 0 bases and J by 2 bases, with 3 bases of the junction left unmatched. The germline V gene has CDR1 SGHRS and CDR2 YFSETQ.

The chain links TRBV4-1 to TRBJ2-3; 8 bases match TRBD2. V shed 0 bases and J 0 bases; nucleotides not matched to a gene: 8. This CDR3 is built from 18 residues. Germline-derived CDR1 and CDR2 are MGHRA and YSYEKL. In DNA form, the CDR3 reads TGCGCCAGCAGCCAAGAGTGGCGCGGGGGGCCGAGCACAGATACGCAGTATTTT. Amino acids: CASSQEWRGGPSTDTQYF.

The rearrangement uses TRBV14 and TRBJ1-4; TRBD1 might be the D (6 bases). V dropped 1 base and J dropped 6 bases, with 21 bases sitting between them. From germline, CDR1 is SGHDN and CDR2 FVKESK. The CDR3 consists of 18 residues. The CDR3 DNA sequence: TGTGCCAGCAGCCAAGGATGGGGGCGCGAGGCCTTTTATGAAAAACTGTTTTTT. Translation: CASSQGWGREAFYEKLFF. Filled out from reference TRBV14 and TRBJ1-4, the complete variable domain reads EAGVTQFPSHSVIEKGQTVTLRCDPISGHDNLYWYRRVMGKEIKFLLHFVKESKQDESGMPNNRFLAERTGGTYSTLKVQPAELEDSGVYFCASSQGWGREAFYEKLFFGSGTQLSVL.

This clone appeared a single time. The chain is built from TRBV10-3 and TRBJ1-1; no reliable D call. The V gene lost 0 bases and the J gene lost 1 base, with 6 bases spanning the gap. Germline values: CDR1 ENHRY, CDR2 SYGVKD. CDR3 length: 14 residues. The CDR3: CAISESTRNTEAFF. CDR3 DNA: TGTGCCATCAGTGAGTCAACCAGGAACACTGAAGCTTTCTTT.

This clone was detected only a few times. The chain joins TRBV2 to TRBJ1-4; TRBD1 agrees at 8 bases. This CDR3 comprises 15 residues. In germline, CDR1 is SNHLY, CDR2 FYNNEI. V dropped 2 bases and J dropped 8; count of bases not matched to a gene: 7. CDR3 nucleotides: TGTGCCAGCAGTGAACGCAGGGGGCCTCAGGAAAAACTGTTTTTT. Its translation is CASSERRGPQEKLFF.

The rearrangement uses TRBV27 and TRBJ1-6, with 11 bases that match TRBD1. Losses at the gene ends were 2 bases for V and 4 bases for J; bases not matched to a gene: 7. The germline V gene has CDR1 MNHEY and CDR2 SMNVEV (reference sequence). This CDR3 is built from 18 residues. The CDR3 loop reads CASSLTGTGGGYNSPLHF. As DNA, the CDR3 is TGTGCCAGCAGTTTAACCGGGACAGGGGGAGGGTATAATTCACCCCTCCACTTT.

J is TRBJ2-5 and V is TRBV6-5, with D perhaps being TRBD1 or TRBD2 (5 bases each). CDR1 is MNHEY and CDR2 is SVGAGI in the germline V gene. Between the trimmed V and J ends, which lost 2 bases and 6 bases, there was a span of 10 bases. The CDR3 covers 13 residues. Written as DNA, the CDR3 is TGTGCCAGCAGTTACCCCGGGACCCAGACCCAGTACTTC. Its translation is CASSYPGTQTQYF.

This chain joins TRBV18 and TRBJ1-1; a weak D match, TRBD1 (6 bases). The germline V gene has CDR1 KGHSH and CDR2 LQKENI. The V gene lost 4 bases and the J gene lost 8 bases, with 14 bases spanning the gap. The CDR3 is made up of 13 amino acids. The CDR3 bases are TGTGCCAGCTCACTAAACAGGGATGAAGAAGCTTTCTTT. Its translation: CASSLNRDEEAFF.

The chain combines TRBV19 with TRBJ1-2, with D unresolved. The germline V gene encodes CDR1 LNHDA and CDR2 SQIVND (reference sequence). The CDR3 totals 13 residues. V lost 7 bases to trimming and J lost 1 base, with 10 bases between them. CDR3 DNA: TGTGCCAGTATGCCTAGGTTTAACTATGGCTACACCTTC. Its protein is CASMPRFNYGYTF.

The rearrangement uses TRBV9 and TRBJ2-1, with D perhaps TRBD2 (6 bases). The V and J ends lost 3 bases and 3 bases respectively, with 16 bases between them. This CDR3 region has 16 residues. Per the germline V gene, CDR1 is SGDLS and CDR2 is YYNGEE. The chain's CDR3 is CASSARGVRDYNEQFF. In nucleotides, the CDR3 is TGTGCCAGCAGCGCCCGCGGGGTAAGGGACTACAATGAGCAGTTCTTC.

The rearrangement joins TRBV6-5 to TRBJ2-7, with unresolved D. There are 12 residues in the CDR3. Germline V gene sequence: CDR1 MNHEY, CDR2 SVGAGI. Trimming removed 4 bases from V and 7 bases from J, with 11 bases in between. The CDR3 spells CASSWPTGEQYF. As DNA, the CDR3 is TGTGCCAGCAGTTGGCCCACCGGGGAGCAGTACTTC.

The rearrangement uses TRBV19 and TRBJ1-2; D is perhaps TRBD1 (6 bases). CDR1 is LNHDA, CDR2 SQIVND, per germline (reference sequence). CDR3 length: 13 amino acids. V lost 5 bases and J lost 6, with 13 bases in between. The CDR3 sequence is CASSLQGGDGYTF. The CDR3 DNA follows: TGTGCCAGTAGTCTACAGGGAGGCGATGGCTACACCTTC.

This chain links TRBV5-1 with TRBJ1-2, with 7 positions matching TRBD1. From germline, CDR1 is SGHRS and CDR2 YFSETQ. CDR3 length equals 14 residues. With 4 bases clipped from V and 6 bases from J, the junction kept 9 bases outside the gene matches. Written as DNA, the CDR3 is TGCGCCAGCAGCACGGGACAGATCCTTCATGGCTACACCTTC. Protein product: CASSTGQILHGYTF.

CDR3 sequence (DNA): TGCGCCAGCAGCCCTCGGGCTGGGAGTGGGACAGATACGCAGTATTTT. The encoded protein is CASSPRAGSGTDTQYF. The gene calls are TRBV5-1 and TRBJ2-3; D is possibly TRBD2 (5 bases). The V gene's germline CDR1 is SGHRS and CDR2 YFSETQ. The length of the CDR3 is 16 residues. Trimming took off 4 bases at V and 3 bases at J, with 18 bases between the two ends.

The rearrangement links TRBV5-1 to TRBJ1-1; D gene uncertain. CDR1 and CDR2 from the germline V gene are SGHRS and YFSETQ. The V end was cut by 2 bases, the J end by 5 bases, with 13 bases between. The CDR3 has 14 residues. The DNA of the CDR3 is TGCGCCAGCAGCTTCCGGACGGTGGGTACTGAAGCTTTCTTT. It translates to CASSFRTVGTEAFF.

The gene calls are TRBV6-5 and TRBJ1-1; D unclear. The CDR3 length is 13 residues. V was trimmed by 8 bases and J by 6 bases, leaving 16 bases between them. Looked up from germline, CDR1 is MNHEY and CDR2 is SVGAGI. As DNA, the CDR3 is TGTGCCAGCCCCGCGGTTTATGACCCTGAAGCTTTCTTT. It yields the protein CASPAVYDPEAFF.

This chain's CDR3 is CAWSERLSSGELFF. The CDR3 nucleotides read TGTGCCTGGAGTGAACGACTGAGCTCCGGGGAGCTGTTTTTT. The chain couples TRBV30 to TRBJ2-2; D gene uncertain. The CDR3 loop spans 14 amino acids. From germline, CDR1 is GTSNPN and CDR2 SVGIG (reference sequence). V was cut by 1 base and J by 6 bases, with 12 bases left in between.

This clone was recorded only once. This chain uses TRBV11-3 with TRBJ2-7; a weak D match, TRBD2 (5 bases). The germline V and J ends were trimmed by 5 bases and 5 bases, with 10 bases remaining between them. CDR3 length: 12 amino acids. Looked up from germline, CDR1 is SGHNT and CDR2 is YENEEA. The CDR3 nucleotides are TGTGCCAGCAGCCCCCTCGGGGACGAGCAGTACTTC. This sequence encodes CASSPLGDEQYF.

The CDR3, as DNA: TGTGCCAGCAGACGAGGAAACACCATATATTTT. Residues: CASRRGNTIYF. V is TRBV6-5 and J is TRBJ1-3, with unresolved D. The CDR3 consists of 11 residues. Trimming removed 6 bases at V and 4 bases at J, with 4 bases between. Per the germline V gene, CDR1 is MNHEY and CDR2 is SVGAGI.

The rearrangement joins TRBV3-1 (or the pseudogene TRBV3-2) to TRBJ1-2, with D hard to call. The V gene lost 1 base and the J gene lost 4 bases, with 7 bases spanning the gap. CDR3 length: 13 residues. Germline lookup yields CDR1 LGHDT and CDR2 YNNKEL (reference sequence). CDR3 amino acids: CASSQGRGYGYTF. In DNA, the CDR3 is TGTGCCAGCAGCCAAGGTAGAGGCTATGGCTACACCTTC.

The V and J genes are TRBV5-1 and TRBJ1-2; 10 bases fit TRBD1. Germline V CDR1 and CDR2: SGHRS, YFSETQ. V trimming: 2 bases; J trimming: 6 bases; junction bases outside the gene matches: 1. This CDR3 is 13 amino acids long. For the CDR3, the DNA is TGCGCCAGCAGCTTTGGGACAGGGGATGGCTACACCTTC. Protein sequence: CASSFGTGDGYTF.